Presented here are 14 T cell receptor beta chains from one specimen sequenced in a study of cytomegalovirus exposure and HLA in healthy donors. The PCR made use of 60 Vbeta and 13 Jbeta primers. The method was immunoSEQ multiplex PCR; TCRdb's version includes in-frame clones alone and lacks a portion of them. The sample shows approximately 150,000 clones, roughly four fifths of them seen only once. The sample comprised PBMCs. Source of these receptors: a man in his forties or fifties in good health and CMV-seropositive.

CDR3 DNA: TGCGCCAGCAGTGAGTGGGGCGACTGGGGCGAGCAGTTCTTC. Translation gives CASSEWGDWGEQFF. The chain carries TRBV10-1 and TRBJ2-1, with D possibly being TRBD1 (5 bases). The V and J ends lost 1 base and 10 bases respectively, with 14 bases between them. This CDR3 region has 14 residues. Germline V lookup: CDR1 WNHNN, CDR2 SYGVQD (reference sequence).

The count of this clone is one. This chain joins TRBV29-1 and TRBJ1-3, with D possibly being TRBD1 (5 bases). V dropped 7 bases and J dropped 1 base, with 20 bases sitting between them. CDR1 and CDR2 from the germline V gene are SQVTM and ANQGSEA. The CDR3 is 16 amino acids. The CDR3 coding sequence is TGCAGCGGCAGTAACGGCCGGAGGGGATCTGGAAACACCATATATTTT. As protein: CSGSNGRRGSGNTIYF.

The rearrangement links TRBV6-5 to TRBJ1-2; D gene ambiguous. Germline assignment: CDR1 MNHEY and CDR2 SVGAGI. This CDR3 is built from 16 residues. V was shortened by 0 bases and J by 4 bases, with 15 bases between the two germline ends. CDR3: CASSYSSDFGSYGYTF. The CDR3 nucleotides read TGTGCCAGCAGTTACTCTTCCGATTTTGGGAGCTATGGCTACACCTTC.

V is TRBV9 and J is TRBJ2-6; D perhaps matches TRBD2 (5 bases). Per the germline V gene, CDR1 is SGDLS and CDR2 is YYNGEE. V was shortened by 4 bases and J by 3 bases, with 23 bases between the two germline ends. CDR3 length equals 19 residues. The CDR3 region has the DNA TGTGCCAGCAGCCCCCACGAGGGAACTCCGTCTCTTGGGGCCAACGTCCTGACTTTC. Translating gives CASSPHEGTPSLGANVLTF.

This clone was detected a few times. The CDR3 DNA reads as TGTGCCAGCATGTTCAGTTGGACTGAAGCTTTCTTT. Translation gives CASMFSWTEAFF. V usage is TRBV6-1 and J usage is TRBJ1-1; D gene unclear. V gave up 7 bases and J gave up 5 bases, with 11 bases separating them. The germline gives CDR1 MNHNS, CDR2 SASEGT. The CDR3 is 12 residues long.

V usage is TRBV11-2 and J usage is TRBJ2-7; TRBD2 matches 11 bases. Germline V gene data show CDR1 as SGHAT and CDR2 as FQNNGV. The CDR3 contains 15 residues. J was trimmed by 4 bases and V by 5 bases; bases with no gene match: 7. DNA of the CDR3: TGTGCCAGCAGCCTTAGCGGGGGGGCCGGGTACGAGCAGTACTTC. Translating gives CASSLSGGAGYEQYF.

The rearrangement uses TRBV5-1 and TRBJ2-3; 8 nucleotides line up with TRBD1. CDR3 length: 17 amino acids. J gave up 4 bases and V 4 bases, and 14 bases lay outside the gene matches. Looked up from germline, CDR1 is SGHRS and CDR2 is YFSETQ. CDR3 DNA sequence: TGCGCCAGCAGCCCCCGCTCTCAGGGGGCGAGATCAGATACGCAGTATTTT. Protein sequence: CASSPRSQGARSDTQYF.

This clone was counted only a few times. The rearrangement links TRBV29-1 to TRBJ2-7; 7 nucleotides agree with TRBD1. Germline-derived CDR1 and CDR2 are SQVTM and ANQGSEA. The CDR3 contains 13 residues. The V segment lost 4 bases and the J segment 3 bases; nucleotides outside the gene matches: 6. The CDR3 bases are TGCAGCGTTGGACAGGGAAGTGGCTACGAGCAGTACTTC. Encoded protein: CSVGQGSGYEQYF.

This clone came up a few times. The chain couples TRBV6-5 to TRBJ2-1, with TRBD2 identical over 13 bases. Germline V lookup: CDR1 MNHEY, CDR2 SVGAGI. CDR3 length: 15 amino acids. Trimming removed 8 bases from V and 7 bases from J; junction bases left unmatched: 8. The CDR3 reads CASAILAGGPNEQFF. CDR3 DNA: TGTGCCAGCGCAATACTAGCGGGAGGGCCGAATGAGCAGTTCTTC.

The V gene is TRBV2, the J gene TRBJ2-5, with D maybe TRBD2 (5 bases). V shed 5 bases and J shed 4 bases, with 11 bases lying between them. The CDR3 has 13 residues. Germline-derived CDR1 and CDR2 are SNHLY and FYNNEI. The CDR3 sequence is CASSWGETETQYF. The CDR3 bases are TGTGCCAGCAGTTGGGGAGAGACAGAGACCCAGTACTTC. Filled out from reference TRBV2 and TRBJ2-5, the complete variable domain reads EPEVTQTPSHQVTQMGQEVILRCVPISNHLYFYWYRQILGQKVEFLVSFYNNEISEKSEIFDDQFSVERPDGSNFTLKIRSTKLEDSAMYFCASSWGETETQYFGPGTRLLVL.

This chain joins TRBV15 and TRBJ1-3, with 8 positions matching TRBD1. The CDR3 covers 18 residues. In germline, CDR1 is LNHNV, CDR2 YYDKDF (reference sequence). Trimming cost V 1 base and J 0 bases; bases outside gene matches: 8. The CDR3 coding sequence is TGTGCCACCAGCAGAGGAGACAGGGGAGGTTTCTCTGGAAACACCATATATTTT. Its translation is CATSRGDRGGFSGNTIYF.

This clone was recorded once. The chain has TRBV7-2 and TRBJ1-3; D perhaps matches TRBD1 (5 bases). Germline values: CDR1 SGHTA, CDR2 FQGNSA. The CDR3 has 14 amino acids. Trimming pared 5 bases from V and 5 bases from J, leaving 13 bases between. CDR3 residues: CASSTAGPRNTIYF. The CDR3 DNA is TGTGCCAGCAGCACCGCAGGGCCTAGAAACACCATATATTTT.

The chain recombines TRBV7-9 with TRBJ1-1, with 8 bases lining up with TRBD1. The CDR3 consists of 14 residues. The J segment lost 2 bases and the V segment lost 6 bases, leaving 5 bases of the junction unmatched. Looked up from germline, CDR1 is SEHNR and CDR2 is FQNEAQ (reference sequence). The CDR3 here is CASSRQGANTEAFF. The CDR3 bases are TGTGCCAGCAGTCGCCAGGGGGCTAACACTGAAGCTTTCTTT. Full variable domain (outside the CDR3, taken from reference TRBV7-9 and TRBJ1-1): DTGVSQNPRHKITKRGQNVTFRCDPISEHNRLYWYRQTLGQGPEFLTYFQNEAQLEKSRLLSDRFSAERPKGSFSTLEIQRTEQGDSAMYLCASSRQGANTEAFFGQGTRLTVV.

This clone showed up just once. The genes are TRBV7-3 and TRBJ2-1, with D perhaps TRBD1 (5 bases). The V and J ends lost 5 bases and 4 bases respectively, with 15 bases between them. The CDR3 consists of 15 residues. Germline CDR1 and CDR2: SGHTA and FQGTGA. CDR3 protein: CASSLGLAKYNEQFF. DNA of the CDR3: TGTGCCAGCAGCCTGGGGCTTGCGAAATACAATGAGCAGTTCTTC.